Listed below are T cell receptor beta chains from one sample, sequenced in a study of cytomegalovirus exposure and HLA in healthy donors. Repertoires were generated with immunoSEQ multiplex PCR, while TCRdb's copy carries only in-frame clones and drops some. The sample has 100,000 to 150,000 clones, around 80% seen once; the top ten hold just under 3%. The sample comprised PBMCs. All receptors derive from a woman aged 18-29 years in good health and CMV-seropositive. The CDR3 runs from the conserved cysteine through the conserved F or W. D genes are given only for firm matches. Where a row states a size, it is once, few, many or the class of an expanded clone; other rows omit it.

abundance: few
v_gene: TRBV5-4
j_gene: TRBJ2-7
d_gene: -
CDR3aa: CASSQEQYEQYF
CDR3nt: TGTGCCAGCAGCCAGGAACAGTACGAGCAGTACTTC

abundance: -
v_gene: TRBV5-1
j_gene: TRBJ2-3
d_gene: TRBD1
CDR3aa: CASSDRTGSADTQYF
CDR3nt: TGCGCCAGCAGCGATAGGACAGGGTCGGCAGATACGCAGTATTTT

abundance: -
v_gene: TRBV7-9
j_gene: TRBJ1-1
d_gene: -
CDR3aa: CASSQGPGRNTEAFF
CDR3nt: TGTGCCAGCAGCCAGGGGCCCGGCCGGAACACTGAAGCTTTCTTT

abundance: -
v_gene: TRBV30
j_gene: TRBJ2-6
d_gene: -
CDR3aa: CASGSSGANVLTF
CDR3nt: TGTGCCTCCGGGAGCTCTGGGGCCAACGTCCTGACTTTC

abundance: -
v_gene: TRBV5-6
j_gene: TRBJ1-2
d_gene: -
CDR3aa: CASSRGADLYGYTF
CDR3nt: TGTGCCAGCAGTCGGGGGGCTGATCTCTATGGCTACACCTTC

abundance: -
v_gene: TRBV10-1
j_gene: TRBJ2-1
d_gene: -
CDR3aa: CASSGSRVYNEQFF
CDR3nt: TGCGCCAGCAGTGGTAGCAGGGTCTACAATGAGCAGTTCTTC

abundance: -
v_gene: TRBV6-1
j_gene: TRBJ1-3
d_gene: -
CDR3aa: CASSESVRSGNTIYF
CDR3nt: TGTGCCAGCAGTGAATCGGTTCGGTCAGGAAACACCATATATTTT

abundance: -
v_gene: TRBV6-5
j_gene: TRBJ1-5
d_gene: -
CDR3aa: CASSSENQPQHF
CDR3nt: TGTGCCAGCAGTTCGGAGAATCAGCCCCAGCATTTT

abundance: -
v_gene: TRBV4-1
j_gene: TRBJ1-6
d_gene: -
CDR3aa: CASSPAGGTANSPLHF
CDR3nt: TGCGCCAGCAGCCCAGCTGGCGGAACGGCTAATTCACCCCTCCACTTT

abundance: -
v_gene: TRBV25-1
j_gene: TRBJ2-2
d_gene: -
CDR3aa: CASSFRGTGELFF
CDR3nt: TGTGCCAGCAGTTTCAGGGGCACCGGGGAGCTGTTTTTT

abundance: -
v_gene: TRBV28
j_gene: TRBJ1-2
d_gene: -
CDR3aa: CASSSGQAYGYTF
CDR3nt: TGTGCCAGCAGTTCAGGGCAGGCATATGGCTACACCTTC

abundance: -
v_gene: TRBV6-5
j_gene: TRBJ1-1
d_gene: -
CDR3aa: CASTPGNTEAFF
CDR3nt: TGTGCCAGCACCCCGGGGAACACTGAAGCTTTCTTT

abundance: few
v_gene: TRBV7-6
j_gene: TRBJ1-6
d_gene: TRBD1
CDR3aa: CASTQSEGANSPLHF
CDR3nt: TGTGCCAGCACCCAATCAGAGGGGGCGAATTCACCCCTCCACTTT

abundance: -
v_gene: TRBV7-9
j_gene: TRBJ2-7
d_gene: -
CDR3aa: CASSFKLIGGDDEQYF
CDR3nt: TGTGCCAGCAGCTTTAAGCTCATAGGAGGGGACGACGAGCAGTACTTC

abundance: -
v_gene: TRBV14
j_gene: TRBJ2-2
d_gene: -
CDR3aa: CASSGLGDTAVTGELFF
CDR3nt: TGTGCCAGCAGCGGACTAGGGGACACCGCGGTCACCGGGGAGCTGTTTTTT

abundance: -
v_gene: TRBV6-1
j_gene: TRBJ1-1
d_gene: -
CDR3aa: CASSEFTREAFF
CDR3nt: TGTGCCAGCAGTGAATTTACAAGAGAAGCTTTCTTT

abundance: once
v_gene: TRBV7-9
j_gene: TRBJ1-1
d_gene: -
CDR3aa: CASSLTTSNTEAFF
CDR3nt: TGTGCCAGCAGCCTCACCACATCGAACACTGAAGCTTTCTTT

abundance: -
v_gene: TRBV27
j_gene: TRBJ1-1
d_gene: TRBD1
CDR3aa: CASSLGDRLKEAFF
CDR3nt: TGTGCCAGCAGTTTAGGGGACAGGCTCAAGGAAGCTTTCTTT

abundance: -
v_gene: TRBV4-1
j_gene: TRBJ2-7
d_gene: TRBD2
CDR3aa: CASSQGAGGDEQYF
CDR3nt: TGCGCCAGCAGCCAAGGTGCGGGGGGAGACGAGCAGTACTTC

abundance: -
v_gene: TRBV5-1
j_gene: TRBJ1-1
d_gene: -
CDR3aa: CASSQQTQPGTEAFF
CDR3nt: TGCGCCAGCAGCCAGCAGACACAGCCGGGGACTGAAGCTTTCTTT